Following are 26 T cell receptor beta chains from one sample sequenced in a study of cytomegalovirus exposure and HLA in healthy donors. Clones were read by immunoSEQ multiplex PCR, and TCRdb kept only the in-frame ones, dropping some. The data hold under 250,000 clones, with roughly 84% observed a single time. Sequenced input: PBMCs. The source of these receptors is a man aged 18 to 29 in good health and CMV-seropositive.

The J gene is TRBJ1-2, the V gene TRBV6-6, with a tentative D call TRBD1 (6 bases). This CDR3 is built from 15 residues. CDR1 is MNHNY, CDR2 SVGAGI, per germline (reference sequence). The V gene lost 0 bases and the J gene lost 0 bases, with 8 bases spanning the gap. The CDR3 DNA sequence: TGTGCCAGCAGTTACTCGGCAGGGGCTAACTATGGCTACACCTTC. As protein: CASSYSAGANYGYTF.

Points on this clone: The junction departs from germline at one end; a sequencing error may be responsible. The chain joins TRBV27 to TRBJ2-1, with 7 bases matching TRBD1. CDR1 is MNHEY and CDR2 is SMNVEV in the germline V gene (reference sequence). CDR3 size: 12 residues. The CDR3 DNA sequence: TGTGCCAGCAGTACCGCAGGGGGTCTAATGGTCTTC. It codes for CASSTAGGLMVF.

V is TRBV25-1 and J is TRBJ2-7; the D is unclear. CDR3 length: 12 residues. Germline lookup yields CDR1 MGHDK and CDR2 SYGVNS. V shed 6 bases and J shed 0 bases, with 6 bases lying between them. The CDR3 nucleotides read TGTGCCAGCAGCCTCACCTCCTACGAGCAGTACTTC. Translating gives CASSLTSYEQYF.

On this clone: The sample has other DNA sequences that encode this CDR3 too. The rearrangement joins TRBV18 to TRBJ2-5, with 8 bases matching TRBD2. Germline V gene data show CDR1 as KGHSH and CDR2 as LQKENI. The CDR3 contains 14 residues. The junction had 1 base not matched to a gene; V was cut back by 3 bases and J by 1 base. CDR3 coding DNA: TGTGCCAGCTCACCCAGCGGGAGCCAAGAGACCCAGTACTTC. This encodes CASSPSGSQETQYF.

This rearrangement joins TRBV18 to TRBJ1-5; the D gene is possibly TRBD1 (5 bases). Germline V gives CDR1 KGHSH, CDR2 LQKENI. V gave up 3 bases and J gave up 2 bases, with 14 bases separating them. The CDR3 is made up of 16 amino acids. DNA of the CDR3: TGTGCCAGCTCACCGGCTGCCGGGGGTGGCAATCAGCCCCAGCATTTT. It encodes CASSPAAGGGNQPQHF.

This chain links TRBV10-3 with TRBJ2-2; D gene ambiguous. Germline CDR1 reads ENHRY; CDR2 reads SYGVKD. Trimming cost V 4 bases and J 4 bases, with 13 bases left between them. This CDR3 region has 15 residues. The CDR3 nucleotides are TGTGCCATCAGTGGAACAGCGTCGCTCACCGGGGAGCTGTTTTTT. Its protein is CAISGTASLTGELFF.

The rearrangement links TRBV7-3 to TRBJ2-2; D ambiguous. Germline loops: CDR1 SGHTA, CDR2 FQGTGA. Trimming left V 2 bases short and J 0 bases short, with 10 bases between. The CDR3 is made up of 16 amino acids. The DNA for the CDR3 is TGTGCCAGCAGCTTAGGGCTAGTCCCGAACACCGGGGAGCTGTTTTTT. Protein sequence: CASSLGLVPNTGELFF. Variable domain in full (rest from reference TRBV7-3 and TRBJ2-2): GAGVSQTPSNKVTEKGKYVELRCDPISGHTALYWYRQSLGQGPEFLIYFQGTGAADDSGLPNDRFFAVRPEGSVSTLKIQRTERGDSAVYLCASSLGLVPNTGELFFGEGSRLTVL.

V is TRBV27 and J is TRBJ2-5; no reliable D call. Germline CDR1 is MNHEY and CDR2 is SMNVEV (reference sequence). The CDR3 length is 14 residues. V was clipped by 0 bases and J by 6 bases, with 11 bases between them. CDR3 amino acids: CASSLSAGPQTQYF. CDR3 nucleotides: TGTGCCAGCAGTTTATCTGCAGGACCCCAGACCCAGTACTTC.

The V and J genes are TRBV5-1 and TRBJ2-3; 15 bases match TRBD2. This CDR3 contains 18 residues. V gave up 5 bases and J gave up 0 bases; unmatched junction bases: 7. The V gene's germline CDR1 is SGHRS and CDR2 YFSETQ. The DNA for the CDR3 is TGCGCCAGCAGGCCGGGGACTAGCGGGAGGATTAGCACAGATACGCAGTATTTT. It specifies CASRPGTSGRISTDTQYF.

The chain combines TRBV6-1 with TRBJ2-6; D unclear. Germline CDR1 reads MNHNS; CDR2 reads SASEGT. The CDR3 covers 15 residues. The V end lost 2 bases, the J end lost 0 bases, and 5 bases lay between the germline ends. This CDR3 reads CASSEPTSGANVLTF. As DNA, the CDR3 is TGTGCCAGCAGTGAACCGACCTCTGGGGCCAACGTCCTGACTTTC.

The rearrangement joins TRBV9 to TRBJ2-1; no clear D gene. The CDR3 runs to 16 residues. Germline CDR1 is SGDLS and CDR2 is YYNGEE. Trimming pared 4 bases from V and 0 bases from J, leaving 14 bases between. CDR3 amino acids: CASSILPASSYNEQFF. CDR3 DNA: TGTGCCAGCAGCATTCTCCCAGCCAGCTCCTACAATGAGCAGTTCTTC.

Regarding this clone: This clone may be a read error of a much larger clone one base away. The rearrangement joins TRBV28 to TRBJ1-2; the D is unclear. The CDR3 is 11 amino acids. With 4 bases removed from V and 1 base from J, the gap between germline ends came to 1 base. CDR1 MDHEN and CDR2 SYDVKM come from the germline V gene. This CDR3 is CASSYNYGYTF. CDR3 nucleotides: TGTGCCAGCAGTTATAACTATGGCTACACCTTC.

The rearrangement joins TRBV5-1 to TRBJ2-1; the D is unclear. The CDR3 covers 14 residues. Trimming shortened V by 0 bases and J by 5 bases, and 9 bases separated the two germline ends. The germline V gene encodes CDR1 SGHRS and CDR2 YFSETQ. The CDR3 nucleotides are TGCGCCAGCAGCTTGGGCACGCCGGACAATGAGCAGTTCTTC. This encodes CASSLGTPDNEQFF.

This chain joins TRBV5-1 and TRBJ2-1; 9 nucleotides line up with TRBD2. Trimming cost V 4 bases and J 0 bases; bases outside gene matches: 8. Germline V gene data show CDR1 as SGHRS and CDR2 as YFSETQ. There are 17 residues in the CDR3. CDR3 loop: CASSLPLLAGSYNEQFF. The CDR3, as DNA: TGCGCCAGCAGCCTGCCCTTACTAGCGGGCTCCTACAATGAGCAGTTCTTC.

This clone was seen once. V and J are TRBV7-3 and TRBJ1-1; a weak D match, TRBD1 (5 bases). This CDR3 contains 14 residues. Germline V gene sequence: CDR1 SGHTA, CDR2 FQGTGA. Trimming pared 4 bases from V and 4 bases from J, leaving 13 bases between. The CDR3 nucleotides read TGTGCCAGCAGCTCAATGGGGGGGACCACTGAAGCTTTCTTT. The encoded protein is CASSSMGGTTEAFF. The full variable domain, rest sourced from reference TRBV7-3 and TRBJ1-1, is GAGVSQTPSNKVTEKGKYVELRCDPISGHTALYWYRQSLGQGPEFLIYFQGTGAADDSGLPNDRFFAVRPEGSVSTLKIQRTERGDSAVYLCASSSMGGTTEAFFGQGTRLTVV.

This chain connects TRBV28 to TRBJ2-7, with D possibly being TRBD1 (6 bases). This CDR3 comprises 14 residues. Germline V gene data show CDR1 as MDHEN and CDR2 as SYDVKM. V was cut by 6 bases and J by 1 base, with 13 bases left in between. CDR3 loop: CASRRMTGSYEQYF. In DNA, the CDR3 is TGTGCCAGCAGAAGAATGACAGGTTCCTACGAGCAGTACTTC.

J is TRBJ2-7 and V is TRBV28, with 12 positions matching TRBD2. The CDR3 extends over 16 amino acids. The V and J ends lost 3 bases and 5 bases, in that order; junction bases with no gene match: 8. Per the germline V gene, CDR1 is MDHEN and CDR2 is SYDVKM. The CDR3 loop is CASSFGLAGFKNEQYF. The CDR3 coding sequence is TGTGCCAGCAGTTTCGGACTAGCGGGGTTTAAGAACGAGCAGTACTTC.

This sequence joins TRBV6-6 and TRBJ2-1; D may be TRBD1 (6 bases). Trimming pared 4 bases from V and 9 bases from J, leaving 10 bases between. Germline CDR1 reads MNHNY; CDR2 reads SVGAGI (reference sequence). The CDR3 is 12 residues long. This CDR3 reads CASSSWGREQFF. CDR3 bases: TGTGCCAGCAGTTCCTGGGGGCGTGAGCAGTTCTTC.

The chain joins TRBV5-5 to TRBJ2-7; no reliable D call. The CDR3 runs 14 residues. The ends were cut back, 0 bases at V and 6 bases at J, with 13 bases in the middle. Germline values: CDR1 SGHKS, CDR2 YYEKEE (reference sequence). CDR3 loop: CASSLGYGSIEQYF. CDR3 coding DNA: TGTGCCAGCAGCTTGGGTTACGGGTCGATCGAGCAGTACTTC.

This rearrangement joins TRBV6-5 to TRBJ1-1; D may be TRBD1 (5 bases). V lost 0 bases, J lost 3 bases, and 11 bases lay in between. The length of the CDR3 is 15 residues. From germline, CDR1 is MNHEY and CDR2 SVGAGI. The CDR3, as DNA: TGTGCCAGCAGTTACTCTCAGGGCGCTTACACTGAAGCTTTCTTT. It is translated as CASSYSQGAYTEAFF.

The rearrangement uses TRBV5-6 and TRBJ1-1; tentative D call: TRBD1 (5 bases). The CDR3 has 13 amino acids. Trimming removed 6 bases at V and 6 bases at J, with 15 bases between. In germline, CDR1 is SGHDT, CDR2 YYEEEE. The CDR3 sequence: CASTLGGTPEAFF. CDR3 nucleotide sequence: TGTGCCAGCACCCTCGGTGGGACTCCTGAAGCTTTCTTT. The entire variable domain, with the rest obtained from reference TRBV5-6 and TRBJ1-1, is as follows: DAGVTQSPTHLIKTRGQQVTLRCSPKSGHDTVSWYQQALGQGPQFIFQYYEEEERQRGNFPDRFSGHQFPNYSSELNVNALLLGDSALYLCASTLGGTPEAFFGQGTRLTVV.

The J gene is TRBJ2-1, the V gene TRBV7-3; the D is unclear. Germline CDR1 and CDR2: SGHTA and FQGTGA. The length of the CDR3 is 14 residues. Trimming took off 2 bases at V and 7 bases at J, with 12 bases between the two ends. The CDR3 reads CASSLGSPPNEQFF. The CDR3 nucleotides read TGTGCCAGCAGCTTAGGTTCCCCGCCGAATGAGCAGTTCTTC.

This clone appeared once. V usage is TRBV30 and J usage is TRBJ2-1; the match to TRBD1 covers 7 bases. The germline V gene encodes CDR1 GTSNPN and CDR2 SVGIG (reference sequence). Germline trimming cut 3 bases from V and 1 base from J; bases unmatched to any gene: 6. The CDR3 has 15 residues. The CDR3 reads CAWRIRTGSYNEQFF. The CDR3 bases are TGTGCCTGGAGGATTAGGACAGGATCCTACAATGAGCAGTTCTTC.

CDR3 nucleotides: TGTGCCAGCGGCAGGAGGTACCAAGAGACCCAGTACTTC. This codes for CASGRRYQETQYF. The V gene is TRBV6-5, the J gene TRBJ2-5; possible D gene TRBD2, 5 bases. Germline V gene sequence: CDR1 MNHEY, CDR2 SVGAGI. V gave up 8 bases and J gave up 0 bases, with 10 bases separating them. This CDR3 comprises 13 residues.

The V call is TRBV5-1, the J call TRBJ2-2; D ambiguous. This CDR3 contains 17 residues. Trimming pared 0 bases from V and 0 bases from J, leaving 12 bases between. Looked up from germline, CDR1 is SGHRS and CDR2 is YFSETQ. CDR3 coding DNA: TGCGCCAGCAGCTTGGACAGCGTCTACCCGAACACCGGGGAGCTGTTTTTT. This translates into CASSLDSVYPNTGELFF. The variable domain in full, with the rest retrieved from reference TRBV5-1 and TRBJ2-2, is KAGVTQTPRYLIKTRGQQVTLSCSPISGHRSVSWYQQTPGQGLQFLFEYFSETQRNKGNFPGRFSGRQFSNSRSEMNVSTLELGDSALYLCASSLDSVYPNTGELFFGEGSRLTVL.

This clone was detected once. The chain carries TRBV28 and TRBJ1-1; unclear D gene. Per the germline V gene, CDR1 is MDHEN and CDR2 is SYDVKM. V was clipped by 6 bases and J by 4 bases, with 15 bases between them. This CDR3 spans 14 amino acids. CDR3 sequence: CASRMDGMGTEAFF. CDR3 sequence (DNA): TGTGCCAGCAGAATGGATGGAATGGGCACTGAAGCTTTCTTT. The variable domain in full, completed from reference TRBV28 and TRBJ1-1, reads DVKVTQSSRYLVKRTGEKVFLECVQDMDHENMFWYRQDPGLGLRLIYFSYDVKMKEKGDIPEGYSVSREKKERFSLILESASTNQTSMYLCASRMDGMGTEAFFGQGTRLTVV.